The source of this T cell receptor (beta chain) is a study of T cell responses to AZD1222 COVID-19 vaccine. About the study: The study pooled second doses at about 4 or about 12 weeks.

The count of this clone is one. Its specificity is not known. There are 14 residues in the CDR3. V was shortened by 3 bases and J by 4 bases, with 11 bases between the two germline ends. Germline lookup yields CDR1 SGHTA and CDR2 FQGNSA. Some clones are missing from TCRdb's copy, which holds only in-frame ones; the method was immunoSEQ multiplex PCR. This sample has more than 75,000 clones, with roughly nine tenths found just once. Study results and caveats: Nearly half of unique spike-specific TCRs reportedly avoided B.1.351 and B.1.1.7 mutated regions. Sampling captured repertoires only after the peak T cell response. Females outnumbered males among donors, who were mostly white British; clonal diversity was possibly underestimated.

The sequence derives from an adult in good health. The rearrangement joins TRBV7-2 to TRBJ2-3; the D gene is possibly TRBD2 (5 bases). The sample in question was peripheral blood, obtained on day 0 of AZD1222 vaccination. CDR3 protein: CASSFSSSSDTQYF. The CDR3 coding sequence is TGTGCCAGCAGCTTCAGCTCTAGCTCAGATACGCAGTATTTT. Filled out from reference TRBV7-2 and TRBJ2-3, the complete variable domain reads GAGVSQSPSNKVTEKGKDVELRCDPISGHTALYWYRQSLGQGLEFLIYFQGNSAPDKSGLPSDRFSAERTGGSVSTLTIQRTQQEDSAVYLCASSFSSSSDTQYFGPGTRLTVL.